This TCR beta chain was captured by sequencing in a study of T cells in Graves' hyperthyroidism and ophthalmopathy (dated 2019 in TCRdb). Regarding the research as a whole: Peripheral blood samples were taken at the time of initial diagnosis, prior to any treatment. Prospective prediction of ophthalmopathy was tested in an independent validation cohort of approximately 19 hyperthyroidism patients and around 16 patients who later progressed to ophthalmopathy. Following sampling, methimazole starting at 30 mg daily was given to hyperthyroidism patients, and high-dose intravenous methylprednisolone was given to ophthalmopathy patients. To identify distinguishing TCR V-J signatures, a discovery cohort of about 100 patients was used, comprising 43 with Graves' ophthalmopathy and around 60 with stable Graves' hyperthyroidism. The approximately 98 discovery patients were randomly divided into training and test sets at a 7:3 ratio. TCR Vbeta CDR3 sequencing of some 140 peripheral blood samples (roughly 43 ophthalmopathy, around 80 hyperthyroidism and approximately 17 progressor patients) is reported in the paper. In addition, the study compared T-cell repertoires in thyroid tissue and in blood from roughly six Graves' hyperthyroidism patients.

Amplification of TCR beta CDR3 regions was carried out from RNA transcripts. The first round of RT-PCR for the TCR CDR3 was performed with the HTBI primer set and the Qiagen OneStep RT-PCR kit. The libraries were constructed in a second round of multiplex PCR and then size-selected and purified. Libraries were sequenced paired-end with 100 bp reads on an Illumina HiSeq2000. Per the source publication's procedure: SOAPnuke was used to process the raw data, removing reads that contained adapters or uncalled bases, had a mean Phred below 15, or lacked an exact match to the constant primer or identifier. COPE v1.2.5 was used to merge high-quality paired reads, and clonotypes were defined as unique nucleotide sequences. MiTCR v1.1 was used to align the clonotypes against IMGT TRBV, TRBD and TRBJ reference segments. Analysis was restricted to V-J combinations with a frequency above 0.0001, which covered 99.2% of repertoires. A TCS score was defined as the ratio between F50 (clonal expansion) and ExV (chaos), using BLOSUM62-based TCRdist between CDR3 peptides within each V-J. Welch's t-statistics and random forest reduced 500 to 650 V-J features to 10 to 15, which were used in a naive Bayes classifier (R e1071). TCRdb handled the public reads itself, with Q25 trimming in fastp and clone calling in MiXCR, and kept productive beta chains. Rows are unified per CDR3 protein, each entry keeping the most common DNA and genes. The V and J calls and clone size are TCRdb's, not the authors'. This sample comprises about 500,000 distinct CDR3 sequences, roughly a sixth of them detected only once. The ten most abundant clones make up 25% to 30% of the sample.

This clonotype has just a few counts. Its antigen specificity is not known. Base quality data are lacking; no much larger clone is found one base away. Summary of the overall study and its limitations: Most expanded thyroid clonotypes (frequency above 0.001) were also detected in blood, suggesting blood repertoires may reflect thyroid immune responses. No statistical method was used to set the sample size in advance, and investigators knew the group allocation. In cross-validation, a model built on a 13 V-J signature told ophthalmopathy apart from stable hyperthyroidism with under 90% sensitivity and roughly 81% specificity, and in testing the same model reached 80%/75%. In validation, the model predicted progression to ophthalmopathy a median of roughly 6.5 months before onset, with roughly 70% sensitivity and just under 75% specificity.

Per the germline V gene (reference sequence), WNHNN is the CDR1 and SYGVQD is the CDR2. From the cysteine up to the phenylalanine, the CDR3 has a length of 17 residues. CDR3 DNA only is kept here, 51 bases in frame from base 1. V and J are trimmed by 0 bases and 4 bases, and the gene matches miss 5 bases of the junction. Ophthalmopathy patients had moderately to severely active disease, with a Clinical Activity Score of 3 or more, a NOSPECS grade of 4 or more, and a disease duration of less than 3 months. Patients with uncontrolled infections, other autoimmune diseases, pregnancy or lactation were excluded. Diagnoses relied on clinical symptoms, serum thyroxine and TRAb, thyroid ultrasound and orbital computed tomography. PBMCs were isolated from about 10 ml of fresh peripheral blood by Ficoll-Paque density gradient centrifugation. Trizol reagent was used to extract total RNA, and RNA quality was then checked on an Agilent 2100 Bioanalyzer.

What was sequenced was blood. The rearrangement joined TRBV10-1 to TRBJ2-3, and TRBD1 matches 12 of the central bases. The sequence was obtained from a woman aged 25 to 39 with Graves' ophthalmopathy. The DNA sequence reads TGCGCCAGCAGTGAGTCGACGGGACAGGGGGCCTCAGATACGCAGTATTTT. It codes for CASSESTGQGASDTQYF.